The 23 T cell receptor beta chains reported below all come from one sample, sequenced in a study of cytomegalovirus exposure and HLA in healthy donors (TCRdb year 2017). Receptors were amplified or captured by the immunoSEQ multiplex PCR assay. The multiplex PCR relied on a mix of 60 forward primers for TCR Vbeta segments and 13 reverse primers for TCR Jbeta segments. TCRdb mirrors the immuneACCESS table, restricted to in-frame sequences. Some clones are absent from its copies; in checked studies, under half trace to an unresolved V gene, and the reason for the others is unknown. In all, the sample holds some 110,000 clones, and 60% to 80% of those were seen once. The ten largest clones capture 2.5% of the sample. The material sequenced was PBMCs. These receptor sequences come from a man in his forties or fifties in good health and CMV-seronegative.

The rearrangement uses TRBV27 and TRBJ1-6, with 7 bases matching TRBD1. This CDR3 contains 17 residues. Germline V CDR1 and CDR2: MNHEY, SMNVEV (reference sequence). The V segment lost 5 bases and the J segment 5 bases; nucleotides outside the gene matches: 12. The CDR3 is CASSRRGRGIDNSPLHF. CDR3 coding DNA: TGTGCCAGCAGTCGGAGGGGGCGCGGCATTGATAATTCACCCCTCCACTTT.

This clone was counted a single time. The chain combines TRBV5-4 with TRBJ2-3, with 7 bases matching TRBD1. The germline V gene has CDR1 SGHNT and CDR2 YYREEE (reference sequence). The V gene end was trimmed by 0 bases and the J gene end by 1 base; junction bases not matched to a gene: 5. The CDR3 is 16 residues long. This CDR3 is CASSLEVDRGTDTQYF. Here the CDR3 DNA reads TGTGCCAGCAGCTTGGAGGTAGACAGGGGCACAGATACGCAGTATTTT.

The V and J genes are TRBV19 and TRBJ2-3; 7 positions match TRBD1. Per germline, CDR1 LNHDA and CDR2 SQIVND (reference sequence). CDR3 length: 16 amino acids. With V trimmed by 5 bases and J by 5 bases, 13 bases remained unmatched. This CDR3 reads CASSPRQGVIGDTQYF. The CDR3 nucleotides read TGTGCCAGTAGTCCCCGACAGGGAGTGATTGGAGATACGCAGTATTTT.

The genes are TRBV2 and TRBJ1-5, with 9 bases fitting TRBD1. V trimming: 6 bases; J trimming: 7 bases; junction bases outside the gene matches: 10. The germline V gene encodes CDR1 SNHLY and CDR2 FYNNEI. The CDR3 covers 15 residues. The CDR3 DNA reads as TGTGCCAGCAGGAGTCCCGGGACAGGGTTCCAGCCCCAGCATTTT. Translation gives CASRSPGTGFQPQHF.

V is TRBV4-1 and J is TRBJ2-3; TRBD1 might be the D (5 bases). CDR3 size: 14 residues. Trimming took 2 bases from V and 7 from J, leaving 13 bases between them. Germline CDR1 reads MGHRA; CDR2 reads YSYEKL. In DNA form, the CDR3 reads TGCGCCAGCAGCCAACCAGGGTCCGACTATACGCAGTATTTT. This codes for CASSQPGSDYTQYF.

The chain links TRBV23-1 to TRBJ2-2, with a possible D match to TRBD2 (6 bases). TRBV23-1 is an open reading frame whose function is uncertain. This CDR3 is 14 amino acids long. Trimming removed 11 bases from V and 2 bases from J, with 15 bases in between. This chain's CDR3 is CAGAGTPNTGELFF. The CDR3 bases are TGCGCCGGCGCCGGGACTCCTAACACCGGGGAGCTGTTTTTT.

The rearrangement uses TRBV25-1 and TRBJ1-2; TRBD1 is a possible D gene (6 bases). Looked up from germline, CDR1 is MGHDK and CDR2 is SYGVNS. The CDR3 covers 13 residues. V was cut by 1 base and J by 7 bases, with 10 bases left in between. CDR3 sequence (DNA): TGTGCCAGCAGTGAATTAGGGGGTAGTGGCTACACCTTC. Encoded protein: CASSELGGSGYTF.

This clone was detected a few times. This CDR3 reads CASSVEEHTEAFF. CDR3 DNA sequence: TGTGCCAGCAGTGTGGAGGAGCACACTGAAGCTTTCTTT. V usage is TRBV2 and J usage is TRBJ1-1; the D is unclear. From germline, CDR1 is SNHLY and CDR2 FYNNEI. The CDR3 length is 13 residues. Trimming removed 4 bases from V and 3 bases from J, with 9 bases in between. Combining the CDR3 with reference TRBV2 and TRBJ1-1 gives the whole variable domain EPEVTQTPSHQVTQMGQEVILRCVPISNHLYFYWYRQILGQKVEFLVSFYNNEISEKSEIFDDQFSVERPDGSNFTLKIRSTKLEDSAMYFCASSVEEHTEAFFGQGTRLTVV.

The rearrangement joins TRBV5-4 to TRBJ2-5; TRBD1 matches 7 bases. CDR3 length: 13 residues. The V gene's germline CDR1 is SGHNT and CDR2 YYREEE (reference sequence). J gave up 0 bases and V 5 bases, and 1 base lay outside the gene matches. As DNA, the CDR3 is TGTGCCAGCAGGGGACAGAACCAAGAGACCCAGTACTTC. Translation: CASRGQNQETQYF.

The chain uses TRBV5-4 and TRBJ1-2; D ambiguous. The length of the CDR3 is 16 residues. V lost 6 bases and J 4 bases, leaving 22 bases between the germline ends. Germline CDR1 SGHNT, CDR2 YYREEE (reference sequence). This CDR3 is CASTYTGLVRGYGYTF. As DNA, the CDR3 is TGTGCCAGCACTTACACGGGTTTAGTACGTGGCTATGGCTACACCTTC.

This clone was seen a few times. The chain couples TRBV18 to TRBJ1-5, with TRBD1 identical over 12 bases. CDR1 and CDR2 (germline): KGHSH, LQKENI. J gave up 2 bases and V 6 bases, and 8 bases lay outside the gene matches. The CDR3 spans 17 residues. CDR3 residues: CASSGQGAMGGNQPQHF. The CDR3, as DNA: TGTGCCAGCTCGGGACAGGGGGCGATGGGTGGCAATCAGCCCCAGCATTTT.

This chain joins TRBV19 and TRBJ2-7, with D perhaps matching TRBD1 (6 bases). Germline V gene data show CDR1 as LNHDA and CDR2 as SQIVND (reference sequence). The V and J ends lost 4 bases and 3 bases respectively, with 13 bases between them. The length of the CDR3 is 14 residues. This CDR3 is CASSNQGRFYEQYF. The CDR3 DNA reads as TGTGCCAGTAGTAATCAGGGGCGCTTCTACGAGCAGTACTTC.

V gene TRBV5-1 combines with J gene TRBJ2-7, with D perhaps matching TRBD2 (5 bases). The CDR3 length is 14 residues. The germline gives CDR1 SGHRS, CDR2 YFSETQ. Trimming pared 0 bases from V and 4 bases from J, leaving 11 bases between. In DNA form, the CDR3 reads TGCGCCAGCAGCTTGGCCGGGGAGCTGTACGAGCAGTACTTC. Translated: CASSLAGELYEQYF.

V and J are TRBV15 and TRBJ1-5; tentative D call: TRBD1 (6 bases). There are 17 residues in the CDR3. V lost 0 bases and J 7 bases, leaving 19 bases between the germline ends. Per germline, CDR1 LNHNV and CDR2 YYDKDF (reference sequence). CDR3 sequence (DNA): TGTGCCACCAGCAGAGATCGGGGCACAGGGTTAGGCCAGCCCCAGCATTTT. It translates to CATSRDRGTGLGQPQHF.

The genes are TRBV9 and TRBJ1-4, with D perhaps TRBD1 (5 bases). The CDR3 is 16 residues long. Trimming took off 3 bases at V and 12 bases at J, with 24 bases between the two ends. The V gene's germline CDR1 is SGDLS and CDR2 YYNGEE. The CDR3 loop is CASSADFGGLRGELFF. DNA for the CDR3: TGTGCCAGCAGCGCCGACTTCGGGGGTTTGCGCGGTGAACTGTTTTTT.

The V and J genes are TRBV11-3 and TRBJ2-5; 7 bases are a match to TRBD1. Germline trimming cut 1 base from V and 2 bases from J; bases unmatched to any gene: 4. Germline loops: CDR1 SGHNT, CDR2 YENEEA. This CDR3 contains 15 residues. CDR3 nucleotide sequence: TGTGCCAGCAGCTTAGGAGGGACAGTACAAGAGACCCAGTACTTC. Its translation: CASSLGGTVQETQYF.

The CDR3 spells CASSPDSIGEAFF. The CDR3 DNA reads as TGTGCCAGCAGCCCCGACTCGATTGGGGAAGCTTTCTTT. The chain links TRBV11-2 to TRBJ1-1; D call uncertain. The CDR3 contains 13 residues. The germline V gene has CDR1 SGHAT and CDR2 FQNNGV. Trimming removed 5 bases from V and 8 bases from J, with 15 bases in between.

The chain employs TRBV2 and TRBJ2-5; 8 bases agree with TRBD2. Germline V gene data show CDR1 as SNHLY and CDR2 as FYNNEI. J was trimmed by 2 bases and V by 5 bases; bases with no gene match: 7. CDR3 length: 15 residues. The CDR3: CASSTEAGEQETQYF. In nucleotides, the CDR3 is TGTGCCAGCAGTACGGAAGCGGGGGAACAAGAGACCCAGTACTTC.

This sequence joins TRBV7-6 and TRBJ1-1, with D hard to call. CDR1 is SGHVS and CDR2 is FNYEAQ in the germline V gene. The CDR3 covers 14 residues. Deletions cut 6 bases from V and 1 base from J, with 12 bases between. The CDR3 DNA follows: TGTGCCAGCAGTCTTTCGATCGGGAACACTGAAGCTTTCTTT. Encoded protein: CASSLSIGNTEAFF.

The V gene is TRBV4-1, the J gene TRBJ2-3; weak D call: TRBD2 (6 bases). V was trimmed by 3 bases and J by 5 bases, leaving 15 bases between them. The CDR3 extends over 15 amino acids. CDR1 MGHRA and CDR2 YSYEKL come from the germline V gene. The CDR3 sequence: CASSHRPEEGDTQYF. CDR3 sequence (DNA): TGCGCCAGCAGCCACAGACCCGAGGAGGGAGATACGCAGTATTTT.

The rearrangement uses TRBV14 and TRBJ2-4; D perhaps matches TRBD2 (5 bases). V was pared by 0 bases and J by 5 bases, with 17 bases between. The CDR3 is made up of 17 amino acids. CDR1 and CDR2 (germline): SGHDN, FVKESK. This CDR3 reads CASSQDRGKGTQNIQYF. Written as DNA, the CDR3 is TGTGCCAGCAGCCAAGATCGAGGGAAGGGAACCCAAAACATTCAGTACTTC. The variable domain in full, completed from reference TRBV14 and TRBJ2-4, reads EAGVTQFPSHSVIEKGQTVTLRCDPISGHDNLYWYRRVMGKEIKFLLHFVKESKQDESGMPNNRFLAERTGGTYSTLKVQPAELEDSGVYFCASSQDRGKGTQNIQYFGAGTRLSVL.

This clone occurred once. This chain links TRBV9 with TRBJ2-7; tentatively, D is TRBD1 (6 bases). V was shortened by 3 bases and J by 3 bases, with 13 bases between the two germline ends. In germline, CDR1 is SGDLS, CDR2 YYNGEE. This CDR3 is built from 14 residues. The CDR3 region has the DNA TGTGCCAGCAGCGCCCGGGACAATTTCTACGAGCAGTACTTC. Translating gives CASSARDNFYEQYF.

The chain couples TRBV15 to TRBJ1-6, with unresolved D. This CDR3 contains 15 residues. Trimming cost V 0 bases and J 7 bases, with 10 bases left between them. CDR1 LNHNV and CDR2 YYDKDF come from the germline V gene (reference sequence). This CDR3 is CATSRDGPGNSPLHF. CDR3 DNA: TGTGCCACCAGCAGAGATGGCCCGGGGAATTCACCCCTCCACTTT.